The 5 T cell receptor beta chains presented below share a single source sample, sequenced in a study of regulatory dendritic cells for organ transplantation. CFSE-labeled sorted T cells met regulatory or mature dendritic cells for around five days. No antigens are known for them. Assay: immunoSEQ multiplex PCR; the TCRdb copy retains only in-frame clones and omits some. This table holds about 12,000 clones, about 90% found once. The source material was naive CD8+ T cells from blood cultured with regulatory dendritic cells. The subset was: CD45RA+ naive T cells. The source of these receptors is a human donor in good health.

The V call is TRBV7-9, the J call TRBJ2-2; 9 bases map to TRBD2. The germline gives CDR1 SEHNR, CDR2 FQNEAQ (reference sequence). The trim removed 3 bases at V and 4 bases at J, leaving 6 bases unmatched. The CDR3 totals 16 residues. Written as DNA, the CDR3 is TGTGCCAGCAGCTTTGGCAGCGGGAGGCCCACCGGGGAGCTGTTTTTT. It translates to CASSFGSGRPTGELFF.

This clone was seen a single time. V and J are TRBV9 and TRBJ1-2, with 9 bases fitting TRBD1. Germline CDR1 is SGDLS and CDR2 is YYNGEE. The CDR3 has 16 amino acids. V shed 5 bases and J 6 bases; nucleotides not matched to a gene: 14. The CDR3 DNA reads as TGTGCCAGCAGAACTCACCCGGGACAGGGCGCTCATGGCTACACCTTC. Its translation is CASRTHPGQGAHGYTF.

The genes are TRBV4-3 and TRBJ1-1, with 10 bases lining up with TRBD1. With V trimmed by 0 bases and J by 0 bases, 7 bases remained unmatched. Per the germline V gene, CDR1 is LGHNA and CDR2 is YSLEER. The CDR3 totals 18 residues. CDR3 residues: CASSQDWGDRGLNTEAFF. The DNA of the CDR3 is TGCGCCAGCAGCCAAGATTGGGGGGACAGGGGCCTGAACACTGAAGCTTTCTTT.

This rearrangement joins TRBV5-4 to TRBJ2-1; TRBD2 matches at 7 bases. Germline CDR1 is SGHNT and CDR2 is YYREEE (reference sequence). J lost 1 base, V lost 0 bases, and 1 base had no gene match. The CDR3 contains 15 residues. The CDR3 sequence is CASSLGLASYNEQFF. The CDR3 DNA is TGTGCCAGCAGCTTGGGACTAGCTTCCTACAATGAGCAGTTCTTC. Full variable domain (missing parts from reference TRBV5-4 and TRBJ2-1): ETGVTQSPTHLIKTRGQQVTLRCSSQSGHNTVSWYQQALGQGPQFIFQYYREEENGRGNFPPRFSGLQFPNYSSELNVNALELDDSALYLCASSLGLASYNEQFFGPGTRLTVL.

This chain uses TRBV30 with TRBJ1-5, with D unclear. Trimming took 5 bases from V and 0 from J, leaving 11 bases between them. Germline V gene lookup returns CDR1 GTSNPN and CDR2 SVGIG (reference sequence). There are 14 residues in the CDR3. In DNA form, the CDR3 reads TGTGCCTGGGGTCAGGCTTATAGCAATCAGCCCCAGCATTTT. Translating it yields CAWGQAYSNQPQHF.